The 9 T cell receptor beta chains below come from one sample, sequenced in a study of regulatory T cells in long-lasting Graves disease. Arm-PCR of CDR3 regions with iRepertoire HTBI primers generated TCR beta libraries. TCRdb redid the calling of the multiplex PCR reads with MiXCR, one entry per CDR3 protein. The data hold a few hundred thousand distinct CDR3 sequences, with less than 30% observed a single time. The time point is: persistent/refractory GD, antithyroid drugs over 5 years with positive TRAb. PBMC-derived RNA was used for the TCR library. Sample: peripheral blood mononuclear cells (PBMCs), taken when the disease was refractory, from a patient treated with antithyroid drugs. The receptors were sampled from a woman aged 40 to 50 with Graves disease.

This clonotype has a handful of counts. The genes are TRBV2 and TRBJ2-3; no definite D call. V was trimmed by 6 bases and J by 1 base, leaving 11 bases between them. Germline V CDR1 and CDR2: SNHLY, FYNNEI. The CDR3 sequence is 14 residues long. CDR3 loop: CASRPLGGTDTQYF. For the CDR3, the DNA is TGTGCCAGCAGACCTCTTGGAGGCACAGATACGCAGTATTTT.

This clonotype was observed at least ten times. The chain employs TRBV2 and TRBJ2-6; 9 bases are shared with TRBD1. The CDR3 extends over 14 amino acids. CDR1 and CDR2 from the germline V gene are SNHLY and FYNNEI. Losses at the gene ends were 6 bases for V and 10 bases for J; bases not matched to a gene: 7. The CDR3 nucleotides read TGTGCCAGCAGCTCGGGACAGGGAGTTAACGTCCTGACTTTC. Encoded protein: CASSSGQGVNVLTF.

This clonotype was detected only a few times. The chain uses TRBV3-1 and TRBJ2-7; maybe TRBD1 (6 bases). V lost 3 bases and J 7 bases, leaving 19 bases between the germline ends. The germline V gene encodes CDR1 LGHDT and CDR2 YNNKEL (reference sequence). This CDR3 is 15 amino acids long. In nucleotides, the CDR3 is TGTGCCAGCAGCCAGACCGACAGGCGACGAGGGGAGCAGTACTTC. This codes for CASSQTDRRRGEQYF.

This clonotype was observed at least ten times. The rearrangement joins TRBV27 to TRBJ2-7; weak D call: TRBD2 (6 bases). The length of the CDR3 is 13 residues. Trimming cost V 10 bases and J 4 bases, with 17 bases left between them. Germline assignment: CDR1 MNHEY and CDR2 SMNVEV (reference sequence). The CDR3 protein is CATGRGVGYEQYF. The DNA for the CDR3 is TGTGCCACCGGGCGGGGAGTCGGTTACGAGCAGTACTTC.

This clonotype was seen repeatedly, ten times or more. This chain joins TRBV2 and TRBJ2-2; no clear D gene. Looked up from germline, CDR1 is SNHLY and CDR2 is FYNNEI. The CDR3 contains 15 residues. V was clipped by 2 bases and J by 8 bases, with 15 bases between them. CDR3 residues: CASSERLTNLGELFF. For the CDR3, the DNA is TGTGCCAGCAGTGAAAGGCTTACCAACTTGGGGGAGCTGTTTTTT. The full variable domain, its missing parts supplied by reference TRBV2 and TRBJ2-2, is EPEVTQTPSHQVTQMGQEVILRCVPISNHLYFYWYRQILGQKVEFLVSFYNNEISEKSEIFDDQFSVERPDGSNFTLKIRSTKLEDSAMYFCASSERLTNLGELFFGEGSRLTVL.

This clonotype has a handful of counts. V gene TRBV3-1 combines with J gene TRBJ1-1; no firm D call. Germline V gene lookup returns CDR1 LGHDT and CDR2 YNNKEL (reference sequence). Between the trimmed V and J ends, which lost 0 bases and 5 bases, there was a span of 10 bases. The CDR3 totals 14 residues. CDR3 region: CASSQDGGETEAFF. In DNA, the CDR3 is TGTGCCAGCAGCCAAGATGGTGGGGAAACTGAAGCTTTCTTT.

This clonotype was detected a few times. The CDR3 is CATSDSTRGQMNTEAFF. In DNA form, the CDR3 reads TGTGCCACCAGTGACTCGACCCGAGGACAGATGAACACTGAAGCTTTCTTT. The chain combines TRBV24-1 with TRBJ1-1; a weak D match, TRBD1 (6 bases). The germline V and J ends were trimmed by 4 bases and 0 bases, with 17 bases remaining between them. Germline lookup yields CDR1 KGHDR and CDR2 SFDVKD. The CDR3 runs to 17 residues.

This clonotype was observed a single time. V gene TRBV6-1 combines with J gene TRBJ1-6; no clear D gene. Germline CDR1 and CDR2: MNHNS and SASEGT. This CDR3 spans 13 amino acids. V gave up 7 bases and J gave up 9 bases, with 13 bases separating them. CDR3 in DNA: TGTGCCAGCAAGGGCCCAGGAATTTCACCCCTCCACTTT. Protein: CASKGPGISPLHF.

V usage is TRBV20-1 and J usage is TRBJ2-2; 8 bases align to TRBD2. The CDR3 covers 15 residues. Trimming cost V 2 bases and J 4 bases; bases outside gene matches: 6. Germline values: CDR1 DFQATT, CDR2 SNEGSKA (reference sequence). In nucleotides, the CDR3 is TGCAGTGCTAGACAGCGGGAGACCTTCACCGGGGAGCTGTTTTTT. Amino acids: CSARQRETFTGELFF.